The clone carrying this TCR beta chain was seen repeatedly, ten times or more. MiXCR was run by TCRdb on the 5' RACE reads, yielding one entry per CDR3 protein. In the table there are 20,000 to 25,000 distinct CDR3 sequences, over 5.5% of which are singletons. This sample stems from a study of spatial heterogeneity in lung cancer. Deletions cut 5 bases from V and 4 bases from J, with 2 bases between. The CDR3 spans 10 residues. Germline V CDR1 and CDR2: SGHTA, FQGTGA. The sample's time point: sample taken at primary tumor resection. The chain couples TRBV7-3 to TRBJ1-2; D gene ambiguous. This TCR was sampled from a male donor with early-stage non-small cell lung cancer. The source was PBMCs, collected at surgery. The CDR3 loop reads CASSAYGYTF. The DNA for the CDR3 is TGTGCCAGCAGCGCCTATGGCTACACCTTC.